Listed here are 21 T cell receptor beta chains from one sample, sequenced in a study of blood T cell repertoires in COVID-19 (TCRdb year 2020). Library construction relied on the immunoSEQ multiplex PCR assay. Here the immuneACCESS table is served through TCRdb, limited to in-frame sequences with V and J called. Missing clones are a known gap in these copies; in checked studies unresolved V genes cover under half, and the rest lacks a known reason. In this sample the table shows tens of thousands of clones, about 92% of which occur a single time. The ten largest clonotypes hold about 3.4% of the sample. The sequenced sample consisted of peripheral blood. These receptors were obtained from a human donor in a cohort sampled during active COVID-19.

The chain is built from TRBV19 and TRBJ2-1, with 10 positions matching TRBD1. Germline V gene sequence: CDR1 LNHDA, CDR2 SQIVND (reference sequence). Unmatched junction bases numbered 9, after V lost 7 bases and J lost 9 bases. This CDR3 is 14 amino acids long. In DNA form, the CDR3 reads TGTGCCAGTAAGGTGGACAGGGGGGGGTCTGAGCAGTTCTTC. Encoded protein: CASKVDRGGSEQFF.

CDR3 loop: CASSERGGSIDIQYF. The DNA for the CDR3 is TGTGCCAGCAGTGAGCGGGGGGGGAGTATAGACATTCAGTACTTC. The chain joins TRBV2 to TRBJ2-4; TRBD2 agrees at 9 bases. The CDR3 is 15 residues long. CDR1 SNHLY and CDR2 FYNNEI come from the germline V gene. V shed 3 bases and J 8 bases; nucleotides not matched to a gene: 8.

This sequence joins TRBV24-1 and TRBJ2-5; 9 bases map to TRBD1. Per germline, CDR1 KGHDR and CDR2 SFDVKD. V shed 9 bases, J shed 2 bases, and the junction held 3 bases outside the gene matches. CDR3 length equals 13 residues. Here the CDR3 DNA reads TGTGCCACCGAGGGACAGGGACAAGAGACCCAGTACTTC. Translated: CATEGQGQETQYF.

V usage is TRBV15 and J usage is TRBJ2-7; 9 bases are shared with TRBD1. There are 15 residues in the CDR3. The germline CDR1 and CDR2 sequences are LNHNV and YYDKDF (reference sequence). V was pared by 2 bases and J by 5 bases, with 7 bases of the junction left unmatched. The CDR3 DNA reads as TGTGCCACCAGCAGACCGGGACAGGGCGGTCACGAGCAGTACTTC. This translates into CATSRPGQGGHEQYF.

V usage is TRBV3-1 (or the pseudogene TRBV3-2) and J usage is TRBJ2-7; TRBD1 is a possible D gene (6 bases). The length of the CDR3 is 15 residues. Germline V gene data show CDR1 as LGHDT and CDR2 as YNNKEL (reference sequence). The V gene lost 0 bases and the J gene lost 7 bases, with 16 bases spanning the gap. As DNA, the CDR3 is TGTGCCAGCAGCCAAGAAGGAGCAGGGGCGCGGGAGCAGTACTTC. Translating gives CASSQEGAGAREQYF.

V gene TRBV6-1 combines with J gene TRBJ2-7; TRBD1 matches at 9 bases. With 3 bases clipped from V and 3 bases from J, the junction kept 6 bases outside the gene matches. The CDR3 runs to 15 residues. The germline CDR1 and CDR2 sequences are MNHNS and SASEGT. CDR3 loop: CASSDPWGQGYEQYF. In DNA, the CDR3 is TGTGCCAGCAGTGACCCCTGGGGACAGGGCTACGAGCAGTACTTC.

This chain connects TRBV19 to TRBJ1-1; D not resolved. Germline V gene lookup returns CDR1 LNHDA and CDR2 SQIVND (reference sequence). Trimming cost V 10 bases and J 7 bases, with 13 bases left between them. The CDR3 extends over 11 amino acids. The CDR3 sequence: CATRAGGEAFF. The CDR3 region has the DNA TGTGCCACTAGAGCGGGAGGTGAAGCTTTCTTT.

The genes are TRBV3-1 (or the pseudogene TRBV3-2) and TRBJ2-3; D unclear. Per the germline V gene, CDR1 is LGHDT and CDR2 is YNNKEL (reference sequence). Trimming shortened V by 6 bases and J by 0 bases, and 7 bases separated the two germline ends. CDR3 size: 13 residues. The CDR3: CASRHQSTDTQYF. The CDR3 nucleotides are TGTGCCAGCAGGCACCAGAGCACAGATACGCAGTATTTT.

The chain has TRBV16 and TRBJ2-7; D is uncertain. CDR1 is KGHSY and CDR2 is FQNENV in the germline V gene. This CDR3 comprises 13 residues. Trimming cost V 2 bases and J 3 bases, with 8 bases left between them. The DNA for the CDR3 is TGTGCCAGCAGCCAAATCTCTCTCTACGAGCAGTACTTC. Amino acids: CASSQISLYEQYF.

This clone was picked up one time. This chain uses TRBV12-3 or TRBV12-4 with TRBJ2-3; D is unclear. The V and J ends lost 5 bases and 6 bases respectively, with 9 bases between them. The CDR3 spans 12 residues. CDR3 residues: CASSRNSDTQYF. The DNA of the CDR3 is TGTGCCAGCAGTCGCAACTCTGATACGCAGTATTTT.

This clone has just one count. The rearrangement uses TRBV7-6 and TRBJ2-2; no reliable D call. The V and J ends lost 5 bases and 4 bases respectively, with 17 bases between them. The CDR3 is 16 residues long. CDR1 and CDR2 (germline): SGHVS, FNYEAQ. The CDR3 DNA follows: TGTGCCAGCAGCGCGATGTCAGGTTATGTCACCGGGGAGCTGTTTTTT. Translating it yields CASSAMSGYVTGELFF. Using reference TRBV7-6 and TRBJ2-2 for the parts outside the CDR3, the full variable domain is GAGVSQSPRYKVTKRGQDVALRCDPISGHVSLYWYRQALGQGPEFLTYFNYEAQQDKSGLPNDRFSAERPEGSISTLTIQRTEQRDSAMYRCASSAMSGYVTGELFFGEGSRLTVL.

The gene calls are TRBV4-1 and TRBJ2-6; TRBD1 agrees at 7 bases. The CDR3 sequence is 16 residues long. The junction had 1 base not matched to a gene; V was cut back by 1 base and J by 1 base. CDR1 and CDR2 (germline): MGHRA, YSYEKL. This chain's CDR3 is CASSQGQGSGANVLTF. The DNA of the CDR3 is TGCGCCAGCAGCCAAGGACAGGGTTCTGGGGCCAACGTCCTGACTTTC.

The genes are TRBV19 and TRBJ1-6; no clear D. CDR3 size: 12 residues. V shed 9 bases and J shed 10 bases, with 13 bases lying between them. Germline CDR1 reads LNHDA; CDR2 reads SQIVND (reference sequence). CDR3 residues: CARPGWHSPLHF. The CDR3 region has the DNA TGTGCCAGGCCAGGATGGCACTCACCCCTCCACTTT.

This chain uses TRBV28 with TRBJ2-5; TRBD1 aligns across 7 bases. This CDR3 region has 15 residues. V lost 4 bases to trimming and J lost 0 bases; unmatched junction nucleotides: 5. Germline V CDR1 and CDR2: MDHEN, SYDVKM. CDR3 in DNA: TGTGCCAGCAGTTACAGGGGCAGGTACCAAGAGACCCAGTACTTC. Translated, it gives CASSYRGRYQETQYF.

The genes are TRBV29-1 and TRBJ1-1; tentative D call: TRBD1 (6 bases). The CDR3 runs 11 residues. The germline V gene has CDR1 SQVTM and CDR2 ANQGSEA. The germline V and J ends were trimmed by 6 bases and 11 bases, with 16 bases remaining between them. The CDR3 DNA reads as TGCAGCGTACAGGGAGCCGCCGGCGCTTTCTTT. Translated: CSVQGAAGAFF.

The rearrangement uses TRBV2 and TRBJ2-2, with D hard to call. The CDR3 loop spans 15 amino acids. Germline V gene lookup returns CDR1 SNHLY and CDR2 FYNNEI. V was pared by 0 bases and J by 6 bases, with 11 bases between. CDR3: CASSEAPGGPGELFF. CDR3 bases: TGTGCCAGCAGTGAAGCGCCCGGCGGTCCCGGGGAGCTGTTTTTT.

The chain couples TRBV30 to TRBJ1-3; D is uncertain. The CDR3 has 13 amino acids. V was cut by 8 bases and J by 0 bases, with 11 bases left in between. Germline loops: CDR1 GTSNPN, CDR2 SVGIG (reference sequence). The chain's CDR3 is CAGPSLSGNTIYF. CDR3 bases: TGTGCCGGCCCGTCCCTCTCTGGAAACACCATATATTTT.

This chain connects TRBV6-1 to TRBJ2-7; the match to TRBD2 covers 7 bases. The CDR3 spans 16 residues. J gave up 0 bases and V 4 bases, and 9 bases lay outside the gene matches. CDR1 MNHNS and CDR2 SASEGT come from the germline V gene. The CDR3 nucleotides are TGTGCCAGCAGTGGGACTAGTGGCTTAGGCTCCTACGAGCAGTACTTC. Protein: CASSGTSGLGSYEQYF.

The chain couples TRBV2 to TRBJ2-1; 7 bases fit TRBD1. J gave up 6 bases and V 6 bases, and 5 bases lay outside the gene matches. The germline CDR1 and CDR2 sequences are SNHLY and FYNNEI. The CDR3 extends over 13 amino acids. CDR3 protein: CASSLTGVNEQFF. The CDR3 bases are TGTGCCAGCAGCCTCACAGGGGTCAATGAGCAGTTCTTC.

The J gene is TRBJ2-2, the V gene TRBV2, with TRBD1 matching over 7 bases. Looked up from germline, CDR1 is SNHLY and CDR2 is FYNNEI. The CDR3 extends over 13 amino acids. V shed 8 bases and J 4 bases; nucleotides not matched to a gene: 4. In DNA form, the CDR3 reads TGTGCCAGCCGAAGGACAGGCACCGGGGAGCTGTTTTTT. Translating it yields CASRRTGTGELFF.

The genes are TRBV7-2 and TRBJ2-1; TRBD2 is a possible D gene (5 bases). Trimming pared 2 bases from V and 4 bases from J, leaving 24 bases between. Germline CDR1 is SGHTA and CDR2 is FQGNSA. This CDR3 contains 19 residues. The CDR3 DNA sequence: TGTGCCAGCAGCTTACGAGCCGCGGACGGACTCTTATTATACAATGAGCAGTTCTTC. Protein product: CASSLRAADGLLLYNEQFF.